Each of the 27 T cell receptor beta chains below was sequenced from the same sample in a study of blood T cell repertoires in COVID-19. Sequencing was performed with immunoSEQ multiplex PCR; in TCRdb, only in-frame clones are kept and a portion is missing. The sample has around 47,000 clones, more than 75% seen once. The sequencing sample was made of peripheral blood. These receptors came from a man between 45 and 60 years old with active COVID-19.

This chain connects TRBV6-5 to TRBJ2-6, with D uncertain. The CDR3 has 16 residues. V lost 2 bases to trimming and J lost 0 bases, with 8 bases between them. CDR1 MNHEY and CDR2 SVGAGI come from the germline V gene. CDR3 bases: TGTGCCAGCAGTTACGTCCCGAGCTCTGGGGCCAACGTCCTGACTTTC. It encodes CASSYVPSSGANVLTF.

The rearrangement uses TRBV25-1 and TRBJ1-1; 10 bases align to TRBD1. Trimming removed 1 base from V and 4 bases from J; junction bases left unmatched: 6. The CDR3 has 16 residues. Germline assignment: CDR1 MGHDK and CDR2 SYGVNS. The CDR3 DNA follows: TGTGCCAGCAGTGAATGGGGACAGGGGAGTTTCACTGAAGCTTTCTTT. It translates to CASSEWGQGSFTEAFF.

This clone was picked up a small number of times. V and J are TRBV3-1 (or the pseudogene TRBV3-2) and TRBJ2-2; a possible D gene is TRBD2 (5 bases). The germline V gene encodes CDR1 LGHDT and CDR2 YNNKEL (reference sequence). This CDR3 contains 15 residues. Trimming took 4 bases from V and 2 from J, leaving 11 bases between them. CDR3 in DNA: TGTGCCAGCAGCCCAGCCGGACTTAACACCGGGGAGCTGTTTTTT. As protein: CASSPAGLNTGELFF.

The V and J genes are TRBV19 and TRBJ1-1, with D possibly matching TRBD1 (5 bases). Trimming took 3 bases from V and 4 from J, leaving 15 bases between them. Per germline, CDR1 LNHDA and CDR2 SQIVND (reference sequence). This CDR3 contains 15 residues. CDR3 loop: CASSMVGGEGTEAFF. The CDR3 coding sequence is TGTGCCAGTAGTATGGTCGGAGGGGAGGGCACTGAAGCTTTCTTT.

In this sample, this clone turned up once. The DNA for the CDR3 is TGTGCCAGCAGTTTTCTAGCGGCCTCCTACGAGCAGTACTTC. Its protein is CASSFLAASYEQYF. The genes are TRBV28 and TRBJ2-7; 7 bases line up with TRBD2. The CDR3 sequence is 14 residues long. Germline CDR1 and CDR2: MDHEN and SYDVKM. With 3 bases clipped from V and 0 bases from J, the junction kept 2 bases outside the gene matches.

The sample holds one count of this clone. This sequence joins TRBV30 and TRBJ2-5; unclear D gene. V was trimmed by 0 bases and J by 4 bases, leaving 9 bases between them. This CDR3 comprises 13 residues. Germline CDR1 reads GTSNPN; CDR2 reads SVGIG (reference sequence). CDR3 nucleotide sequence: TGTGCCTGGAGTGTACTGTTCGGAGAGACCCAGTACTTC. Its translation: CAWSVLFGETQYF.

V is TRBV27 and J is TRBJ2-1; TRBD1 matches 11 bases. V gave up 6 bases and J gave up 9 bases; unmatched junction bases: 10. This CDR3 has 15 residues. Looked up from germline, CDR1 is MNHEY and CDR2 is SMNVEV (reference sequence). This CDR3 is CASRQRDRGSGEQFF. The CDR3 bases are TGTGCCAGCAGACAAAGGGACAGGGGGTCAGGTGAGCAGTTCTTC.

The DNA of the CDR3 is TGTGCCAGCAGCCAAGTCAGGGTTCACGAGCAGTACTTC. Translating it yields CASSQVRVHEQYF. The chain recombines TRBV14 with TRBJ2-7; maybe TRBD1 (5 bases). The CDR3 has 13 amino acids. In germline, CDR1 is SGHDN, CDR2 FVKESK. Between the trimmed V and J ends, which lost 1 base and 5 bases, there was a span of 9 bases. Variable domain in full (rest from reference TRBV14 and TRBJ2-7): EAGVTQFPSHSVIEKGQTVTLRCDPISGHDNLYWYRRVMGKEIKFLLHFVKESKQDESGMPNNRFLAERTGGTYSTLKVQPAELEDSGVYFCASSQVRVHEQYFGPGTRLTVT.

The rearrangement links TRBV28 to TRBJ1-5; 8 bases align to TRBD1. Germline V CDR1 and CDR2: MDHEN, SYDVKM. Trimming cost V 0 bases and J 5 bases; bases outside gene matches: 9. The CDR3 is 17 amino acids. The CDR3: CASSLWGIGQGDQPQHF. The CDR3 region has the DNA TGTGCCAGCAGTTTATGGGGGATTGGACAGGGTGATCAGCCCCAGCATTTT.

On this clone itself: The same CDR3 also results from other DNA sequences found in this sample. This chain joins TRBV18 and TRBJ2-7; 9 positions agree with TRBD1. With 2 bases clipped from V and 4 bases from J, the junction kept 6 bases outside the gene matches. The CDR3 runs 15 residues. Per the germline V gene, CDR1 is KGHSH and CDR2 is LQKENI. This CDR3 reads CASSPTGTGLYEQYF. In DNA, the CDR3 is TGTGCCAGCTCACCAACCGGGACAGGGTTATACGAGCAGTACTTC.

The chain links TRBV28 to TRBJ2-5; TRBD1 might be the D (6 bases). The CDR3 runs to 14 residues. The germline V gene has CDR1 MDHEN and CDR2 SYDVKM. V lost 5 bases to trimming and J lost 5 bases, with 15 bases between them. The CDR3 region has the DNA TGTGCCAGCAGTCCACACAGGGTTTTGGAGACCCAGTACTTC. Translation: CASSPHRVLETQYF.

CDR3 bases: TGTGCCAGCAGCGTACTAGCGGGGGCCTACAATGAGCAGTTCTTC. This gives the protein CASSVLAGAYNEQFF. The chain employs TRBV2 and TRBJ2-1; 11 nucleotides align to TRBD2. In germline, CDR1 is SNHLY, CDR2 FYNNEI. The CDR3 totals 15 residues. With 6 bases clipped from V and 2 bases from J, the junction kept 3 bases outside the gene matches.

This chain uses TRBV25-1 with TRBJ1-6, with TRBD1 as a possible D gene (6 bases). The CDR3 contains 14 residues. The germline V and J ends were trimmed by 3 bases and 7 bases, with 10 bases remaining between them. The germline CDR1 and CDR2 sequences are MGHDK and SYGVNS. The CDR3 region is CASSEEDRNSPLHF. Written as DNA, the CDR3 is TGTGCCAGCAGTGAGGAGGACAGAAATTCACCCCTCCACTTT.

The table lists this clone with a few counts. The chain uses TRBV5-1 and TRBJ1-6; TRBD1 aligns across 11 bases. Germline CDR1 SGHRS, CDR2 YFSETQ. This CDR3 is built from 16 residues. The V segment lost 2 bases and the J segment 9 bases; nucleotides outside the gene matches: 7. The CDR3 region has the DNA TGCGCCAGCAGCTTCAACGGACAGGGGGCCGGTTCACCCCTCCACTTT. Translated, it gives CASSFNGQGAGSPLHF.

The chain joins TRBV4-1 to TRBJ1-4; D possibly corresponds to TRBD1 (6 bases). Germline CDR1 MGHRA, CDR2 YSYEKL. V was cut by 9 bases and J by 6 bases, with 14 bases left in between. The CDR3 is made up of 13 amino acids. The CDR3 nucleotides read TGCGCCAGTCGAGACAGGTTGGATGAAAAACTGTTTTTT. Its protein is CASRDRLDEKLFF.

The chain recombines TRBV9 with TRBJ2-3, with TRBD1 as a possible D gene (6 bases). CDR3 length: 15 residues. In germline, CDR1 is SGDLS, CDR2 YYNGEE. V dropped 1 base and J dropped 4 bases, with 13 bases sitting between them. The CDR3: CASSVNYRAPDTQYF. The CDR3 DNA reads TGTGCCAGCAGCGTAAACTACAGGGCCCCAGATACGCAGTATTTT.

The rearrangement links TRBV19 to TRBJ2-7, with 7 bases matching TRBD2. Per germline, CDR1 LNHDA and CDR2 SQIVND (reference sequence). CDR3 size: 15 residues. Trimming at V came to 7 bases and at J to 2 bases, leaving 11 bases not matched to a gene. CDR3 in amino acids: CASTQTREGTYEQYF. CDR3 DNA sequence: TGTGCCAGTACCCAAACGAGGGAGGGCACCTACGAGCAGTACTTC.

The chain recombines TRBV19 with TRBJ1-6; D possibly corresponds to TRBD1 (5 bases). CDR3 size: 14 residues. Trimming cost V 7 bases and J 5 bases, with 12 bases left between them. Germline lookup yields CDR1 LNHDA and CDR2 SQIVND (reference sequence). CDR3 sequence (DNA): TGTGCCAGTACCATTGGAGGGGATAATTCACCCCTCCACTTT. Protein: CASTIGGDNSPLHF.

This chain uses TRBV5-1 with TRBJ1-5, with 11 bases fitting TRBD1. The CDR3 contains 15 residues. Germline-derived CDR1 and CDR2 are SGHRS and YFSETQ. With V trimmed by 1 base and J by 8 bases, 5 bases remained unmatched. CDR3 sequence reads: CASSLMGQGGEPQHF. The CDR3, as DNA: TGCGCCAGCAGCTTGATGGGACAGGGGGGAGAGCCCCAGCATTTT. Supplemented by reference TRBV5-1 and TRBJ1-5, the full variable domain reads KAGVTQTPRYLIKTRGQQVTLSCSPISGHRSVSWYQQTPGQGLQFLFEYFSETQRNKGNFPGRFSGRQFSNSRSEMNVSTLELGDSALYLCASSLMGQGGEPQHFGDGTRLSIL.

The gene calls are TRBV19 and TRBJ2-3; D perhaps matches TRBD2 (6 bases). This CDR3 has 14 residues. Trimming pared 2 bases from V and 6 bases from J, leaving 12 bases between. Germline V CDR1 and CDR2: LNHDA, SQIVND (reference sequence). The CDR3 DNA is TGTGCCAGTAGTATACCGGGAGTCAGGGATACGCAGTATTTT. It encodes CASSIPGVRDTQYF.

The chain couples TRBV6-5 to TRBJ1-1; D is possibly TRBD1 (6 bases). Germline CDR1 is MNHEY and CDR2 is SVGAGI. The CDR3 has 12 residues. V shed 8 bases and J shed 4 bases, with 11 bases lying between them. For the CDR3, the DNA is TGTGCCAGCCTCAGGGGAAGCACTGAAGCTTTCTTT. It is translated as CASLRGSTEAFF.

This clone turned up a few times. The chain joins TRBV6-2 or TRBV6-3 to TRBJ2-2; unclear D gene. Trimming removed 3 bases at V and 7 bases at J, with 3 bases between. From germline, CDR1 is MNHEY and CDR2 SVGEGT. The CDR3 is 11 residues long. The CDR3 coding sequence is TGTGCCAGCAGTTATATCGGGGAGCTGTTTTTT. It translates to CASSYIGELFF.

In its sample, this clone was seen a few times. V gene TRBV5-1 combines with J gene TRBJ2-1, with 8 nucleotides matching TRBD1. The germline gives CDR1 SGHRS, CDR2 YFSETQ. The length of the CDR3 is 15 residues. Unmatched junction bases numbered 7, after V lost 4 bases and J lost 4 bases. This CDR3 reads CASSPRQGNYNEQFF. CDR3 DNA: TGCGCCAGCAGCCCGCGACAGGGGAATTACAATGAGCAGTTCTTC.

This rearrangement joins TRBV4-1 to TRBJ2-5; 11 bases map to TRBD2. The CDR3 contains 16 residues. V dropped 5 bases and J dropped 5; count of bases not matched to a gene: 10. Germline CDR1 is MGHRA and CDR2 is YSYEKL. The CDR3 reads CASSERRLAGTETQYF. The CDR3 DNA follows: TGCGCCAGCAGCGAAAGAAGACTAGCGGGGACGGAGACCCAGTACTTC.

The rearrangement links TRBV5-8 to TRBJ2-3; TRBD2 matches 10 bases. The CDR3 sequence is 18 residues long. Germline-derived CDR1 and CDR2 are SGHTS and YDEGEE. V lost 5 bases to trimming and J lost 0 bases; unmatched junction nucleotides: 12. CDR3 nucleotide sequence: TGTGCCAGCAGTTCCGGACTAGCGGAGGACCCTAGCACAGATACGCAGTATTTT. This sequence encodes CASSSGLAEDPSTDTQYF.

This clone was recorded only once. This chain joins TRBV5-4 and TRBJ2-3, with D perhaps matching TRBD1 (5 bases). The length of the CDR3 is 14 residues. V was trimmed by 10 bases and J by 0 bases, leaving 15 bases between them. Germline V gene lookup returns CDR1 SGHNT and CDR2 YYREEE (reference sequence). CDR3 region: CALGREPSTDTQYF. The CDR3 nucleotides read TGTGCCCTCGGCAGGGAACCTAGCACAGATACGCAGTATTTT.

The V call is TRBV19, the J call TRBJ1-5; D may be TRBD1 (6 bases). The V gene's germline CDR1 is LNHDA and CDR2 SQIVND (reference sequence). This CDR3 is built from 13 residues. V lost 5 bases and J 3 bases, leaving 8 bases between the germline ends. The CDR3 spells CASSDRYNQPQHF. The CDR3 DNA reads as TGTGCCAGTAGTGACAGGTACAATCAGCCCCAGCATTTT.